The entry below describes one T cell receptor (beta chain). This sample stems from a study of shared T cell receptors in the human thymus. Per germline, CDR1 MNHNY and CDR2 SVGAGI (reference sequence). This CDR3 has 12 residues. Trimming cost V 5 bases and J 5 bases, with 7 bases left between them. The assay was immunoSEQ multiplex PCR, and TCRdb's table has in-frame clones only and misses some. The table has about 730,000 clones, 75% to 90% seen once. These data also featured in a second study, about human thymus T cells.

The chain employs TRBV6-6 and TRBJ2-4; D gene unclear. The source is a girl younger than two with a congenital heart defect. The source material was thymocytes. DNA of the CDR3: TGTGCCAGCAGTCCCCATGAAAACATTCAGTACTTC. Amino acids: CASSPHENIQYF.